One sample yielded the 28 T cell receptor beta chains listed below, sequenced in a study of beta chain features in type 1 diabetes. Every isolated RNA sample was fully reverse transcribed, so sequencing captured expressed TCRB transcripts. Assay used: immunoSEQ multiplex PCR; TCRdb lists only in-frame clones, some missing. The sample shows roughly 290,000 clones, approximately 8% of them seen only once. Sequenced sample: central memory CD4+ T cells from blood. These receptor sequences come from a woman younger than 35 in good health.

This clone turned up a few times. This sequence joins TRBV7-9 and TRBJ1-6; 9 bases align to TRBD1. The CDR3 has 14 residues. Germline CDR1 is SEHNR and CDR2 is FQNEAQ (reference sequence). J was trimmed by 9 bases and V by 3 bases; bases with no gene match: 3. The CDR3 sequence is CASSFGTGSSPLHF. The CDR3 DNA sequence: TGTGCCAGCAGCTTCGGGACAGGGAGTTCACCCCTCCACTTT. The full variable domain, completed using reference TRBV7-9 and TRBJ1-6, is DTGVSQNPRHKITKRGQNVTFRCDPISEHNRLYWYRQTLGQGPEFLTYFQNEAQLEKSRLLSDRFSAERPKGSFSTLEIQRTEQGDSAMYLCASSFGTGSSPLHFGNGTRLTVT.

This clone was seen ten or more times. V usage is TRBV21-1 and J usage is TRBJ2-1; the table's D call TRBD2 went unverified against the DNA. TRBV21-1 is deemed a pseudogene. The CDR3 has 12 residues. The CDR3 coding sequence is TGTGCCAGCAGCCAATGGGGGGGTGAGCAGTTCTTC. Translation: CASSQWGGEQFF.

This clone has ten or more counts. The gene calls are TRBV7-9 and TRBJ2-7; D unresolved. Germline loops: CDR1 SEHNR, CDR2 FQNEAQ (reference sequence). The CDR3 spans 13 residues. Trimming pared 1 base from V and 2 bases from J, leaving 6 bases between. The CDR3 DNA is TGTGCCAGCAGCTTAGGGACCACCTACGAGCAGTACTTC. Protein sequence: CASSLGTTYEQYF.

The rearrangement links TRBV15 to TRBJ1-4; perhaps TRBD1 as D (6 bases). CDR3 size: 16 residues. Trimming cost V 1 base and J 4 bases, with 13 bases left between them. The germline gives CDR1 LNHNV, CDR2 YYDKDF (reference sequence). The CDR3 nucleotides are TGTGCCACCAGCAGAGCCCGACAGGCCAGTAATGAAAAACTGTTTTTT. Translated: CATSRARQASNEKLFF.

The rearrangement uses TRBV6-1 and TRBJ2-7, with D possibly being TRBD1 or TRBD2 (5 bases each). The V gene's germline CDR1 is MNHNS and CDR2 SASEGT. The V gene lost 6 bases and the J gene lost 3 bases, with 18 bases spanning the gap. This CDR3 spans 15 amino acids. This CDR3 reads CASSREGHPGYEQYV. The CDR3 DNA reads TGTGCCAGCAGCCGAGAGGGGCACCCGGGCTACGAGCAGTACGTC.

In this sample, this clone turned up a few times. The CDR3 nucleotides read TGTGCCAGCAGTACAGGGGCGGTTGGAAAACTGTTTTTT. This gives the protein CASSTGAVGKLFF. The chain links TRBV6-6 to TRBJ1-4; 7 nucleotides align to TRBD1. Germline CDR1 and CDR2: MNHNY and SVGAGI (reference sequence). With V trimmed by 5 bases and J by 10 bases, 7 bases remained unmatched. The CDR3 consists of 13 residues.

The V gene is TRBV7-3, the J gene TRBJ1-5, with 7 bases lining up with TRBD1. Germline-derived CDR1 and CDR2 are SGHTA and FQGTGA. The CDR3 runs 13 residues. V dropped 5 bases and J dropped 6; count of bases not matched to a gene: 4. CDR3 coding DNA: TGTGCCAGCAGCCAGGGGGTTGCTCAGCCCCAGCATTTT. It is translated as CASSQGVAQPQHF.

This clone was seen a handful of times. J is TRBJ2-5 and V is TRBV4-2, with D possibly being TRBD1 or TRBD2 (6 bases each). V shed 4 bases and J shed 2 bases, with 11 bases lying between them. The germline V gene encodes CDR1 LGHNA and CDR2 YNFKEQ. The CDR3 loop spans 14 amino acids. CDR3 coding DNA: TGTGCCAGCAGCCCAAGGGGGGATCAAGAGACCCAGTACTTC. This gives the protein CASSPRGDQETQYF.

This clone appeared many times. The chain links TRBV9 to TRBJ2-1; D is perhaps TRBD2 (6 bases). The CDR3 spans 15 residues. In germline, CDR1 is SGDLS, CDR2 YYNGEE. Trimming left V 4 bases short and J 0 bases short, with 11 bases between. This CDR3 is CASSPRDFSYNEQFF. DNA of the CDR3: TGTGCCAGCAGCCCCCGGGACTTCTCCTACAATGAGCAGTTCTTC.

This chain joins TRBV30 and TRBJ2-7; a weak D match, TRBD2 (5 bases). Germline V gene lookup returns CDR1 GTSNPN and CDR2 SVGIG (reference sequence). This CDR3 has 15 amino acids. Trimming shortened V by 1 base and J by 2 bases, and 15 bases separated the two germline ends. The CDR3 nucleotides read TGTGCCTGGAGTGAAACACTAGGCATTGCCTACGAGCAGTACTTC. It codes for CAWSETLGIAYEQYF.

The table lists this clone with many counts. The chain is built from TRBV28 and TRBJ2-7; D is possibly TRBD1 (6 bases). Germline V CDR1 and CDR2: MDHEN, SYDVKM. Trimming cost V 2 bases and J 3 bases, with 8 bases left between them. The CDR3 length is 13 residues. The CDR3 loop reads CASSLTQGYEQYV. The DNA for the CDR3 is TGTGCCAGCAGTTTAACACAGGGCTACGAGCAGTACGTC.

Written as DNA, the CDR3 is TGTGCCAGCAGCCCGCAGGGGGGAGGGGATTCACCCCTCCACTTT. It is translated as CASSPQGGGDSPLHF. V and J are TRBV7-8 and TRBJ1-6; 7 bases line up with TRBD1. The trim removed 5 bases at V and 8 bases at J, leaving 9 bases unmatched. From germline, CDR1 is SGHVS and CDR2 FQNEAQ. The CDR3 totals 15 residues.

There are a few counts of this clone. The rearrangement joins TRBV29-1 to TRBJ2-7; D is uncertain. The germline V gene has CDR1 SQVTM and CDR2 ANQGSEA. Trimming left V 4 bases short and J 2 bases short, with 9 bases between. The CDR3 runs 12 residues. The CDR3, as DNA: TGCAGCGTTGTCGTCCAGGCCTACGAGCAGTACTTC. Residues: CSVVVQAYEQYF.

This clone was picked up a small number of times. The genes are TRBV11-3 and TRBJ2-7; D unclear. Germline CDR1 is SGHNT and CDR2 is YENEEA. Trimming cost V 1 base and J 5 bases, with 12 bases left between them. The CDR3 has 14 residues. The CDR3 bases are TGTGCCAGCAGCTTAGGGTGGAGTGTGAACGAGCAGTACTTC. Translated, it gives CASSLGWSVNEQYF.

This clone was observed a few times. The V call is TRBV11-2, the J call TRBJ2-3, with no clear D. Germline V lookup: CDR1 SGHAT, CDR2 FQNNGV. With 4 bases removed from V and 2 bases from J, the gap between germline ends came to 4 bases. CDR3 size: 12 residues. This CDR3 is CASSSNTDTQYF. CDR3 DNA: TGTGCCAGCAGCTCGAACACAGATACGCAGTATTTT.

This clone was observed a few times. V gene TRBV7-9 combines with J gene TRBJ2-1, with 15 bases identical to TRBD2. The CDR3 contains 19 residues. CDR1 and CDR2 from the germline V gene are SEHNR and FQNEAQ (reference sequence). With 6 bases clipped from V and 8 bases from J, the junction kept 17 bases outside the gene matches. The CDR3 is CASSHPGLAGGPKEHEQFF. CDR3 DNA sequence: TGTGCCAGCAGTCATCCGGGACTAGCGGGAGGACCTAAGGAGCATGAGCAGTTCTTC.

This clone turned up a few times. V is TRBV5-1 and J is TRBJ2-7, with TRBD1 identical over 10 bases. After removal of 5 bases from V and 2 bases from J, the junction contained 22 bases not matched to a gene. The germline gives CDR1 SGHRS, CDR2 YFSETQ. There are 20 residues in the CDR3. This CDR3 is CASRDYTDLTGGALPYEQYV. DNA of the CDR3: TGCGCCAGCAGGGATTATACGGACCTGACAGGGGGCGCGTTACCCTACGAGCAGTACGTC.

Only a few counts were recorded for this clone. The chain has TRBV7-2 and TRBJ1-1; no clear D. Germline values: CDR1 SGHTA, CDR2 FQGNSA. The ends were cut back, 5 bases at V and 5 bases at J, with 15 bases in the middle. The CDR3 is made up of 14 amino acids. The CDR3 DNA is TGTGCCAGCAGCAGAAGCTCGACAACGACTGAAGCTTTCTTT. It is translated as CASSRSSTTTEAFF. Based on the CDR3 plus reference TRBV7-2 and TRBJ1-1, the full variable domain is GAGVSQSPSNKVTEKGKDVELRCDPISGHTALYWYRQSLGQGLEFLIYFQGNSAPDKSGLPSDRFSAERTGGSVSTLTIQRTQQEDSAVYLCASSRSSTTTEAFFGQGTRLTVV.

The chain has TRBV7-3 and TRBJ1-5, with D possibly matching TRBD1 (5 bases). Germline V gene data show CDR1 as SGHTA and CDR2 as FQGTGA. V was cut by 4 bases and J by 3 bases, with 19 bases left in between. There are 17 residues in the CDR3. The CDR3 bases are TGTGCCAGCAGCTCCAAAGGACCGACAGTTCTCAATCAGCCCCAGCATTTT. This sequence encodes CASSSKGPTVLNQPQHF.

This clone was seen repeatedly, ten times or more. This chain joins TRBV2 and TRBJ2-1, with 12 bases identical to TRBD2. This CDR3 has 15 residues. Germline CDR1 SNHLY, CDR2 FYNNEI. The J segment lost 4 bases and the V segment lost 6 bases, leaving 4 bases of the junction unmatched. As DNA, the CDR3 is TGTGCCAGCAGCGCCGGACTAGCGGGGTACAATGAGCAGTTCTTC. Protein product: CASSAGLAGYNEQFF.

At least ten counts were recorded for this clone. In DNA form, the CDR3 reads TGTGCCAGCAGCCCAGACAGGGGTCACAATGAGCAGTTCTTC. This sequence encodes CASSPDRGHNEQFF. The gene calls are TRBV7-9 and TRBJ2-1; TRBD1 agrees at 8 bases. Germline lookup yields CDR1 SEHNR and CDR2 FQNEAQ (reference sequence). There are 14 residues in the CDR3. Trimming took 5 bases from V and 5 from J; bases not matched to a gene: 5.

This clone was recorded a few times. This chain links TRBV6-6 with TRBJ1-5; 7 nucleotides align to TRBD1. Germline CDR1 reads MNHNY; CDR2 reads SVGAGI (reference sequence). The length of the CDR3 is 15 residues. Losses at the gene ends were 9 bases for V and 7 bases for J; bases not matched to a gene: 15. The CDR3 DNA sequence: TGTGCCAGTTTGGGATCGGGACAGTCGGGGCAGCCCCAGCATTTT. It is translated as CASLGSGQSGQPQHF.

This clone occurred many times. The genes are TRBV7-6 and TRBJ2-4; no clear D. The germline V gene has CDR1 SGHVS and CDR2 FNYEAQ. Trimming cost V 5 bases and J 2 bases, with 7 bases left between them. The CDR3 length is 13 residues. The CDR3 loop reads CASSPGPKNIQYF. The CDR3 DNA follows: TGTGCCAGCAGCCCCGGGCCCAAAAACATTCAGTACTTC. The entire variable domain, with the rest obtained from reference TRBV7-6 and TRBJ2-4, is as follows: GAGVSQSPRYKVTKRGQDVALRCDPISGHVSLYWYRQALGQGPEFLTYFNYEAQQDKSGLPNDRFSAERPEGSISTLTIQRTEQRDSAMYRCASSPGPKNIQYFGAGTRLSVL.

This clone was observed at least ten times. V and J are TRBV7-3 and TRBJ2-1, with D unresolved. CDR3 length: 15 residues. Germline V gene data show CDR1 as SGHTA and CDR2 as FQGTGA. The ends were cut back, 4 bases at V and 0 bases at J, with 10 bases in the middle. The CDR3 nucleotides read TGTGCCAGCAGCTATACAGCTAGCTCCTACAATGAGCAGTTCTTC. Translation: CASSYTASSYNEQFF.

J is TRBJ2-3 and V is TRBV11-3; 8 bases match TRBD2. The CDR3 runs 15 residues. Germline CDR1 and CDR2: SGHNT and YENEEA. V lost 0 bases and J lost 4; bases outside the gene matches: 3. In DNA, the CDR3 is TGTGCCAGCAGCTTAGAAGCGGGAGTGGCAGATACGCAGTATTTT. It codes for CASSLEAGVADTQYF.

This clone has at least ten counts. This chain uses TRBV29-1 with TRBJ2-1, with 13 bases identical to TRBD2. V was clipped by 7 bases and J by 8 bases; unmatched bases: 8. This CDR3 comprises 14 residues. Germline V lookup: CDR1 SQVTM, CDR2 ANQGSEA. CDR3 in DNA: TGCAGCGCATTTCACGGACTAGCGGGAGATGAGCAGTTCTTC. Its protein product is CSAFHGLAGDEQFF.

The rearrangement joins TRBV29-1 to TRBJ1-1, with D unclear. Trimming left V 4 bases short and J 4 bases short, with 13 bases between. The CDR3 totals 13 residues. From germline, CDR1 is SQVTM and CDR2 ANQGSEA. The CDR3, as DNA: TGCAGCGTTGCGGAGGGTCGGGGCACTGAAGCTTTCTTT. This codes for CSVAEGRGTEAFF.

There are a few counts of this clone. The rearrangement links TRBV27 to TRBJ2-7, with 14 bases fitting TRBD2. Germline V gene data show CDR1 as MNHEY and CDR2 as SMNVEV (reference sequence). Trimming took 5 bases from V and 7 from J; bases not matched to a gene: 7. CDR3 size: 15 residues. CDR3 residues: CASSPGTSGGREQYV. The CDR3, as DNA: TGTGCCAGCAGTCCCGGGACTAGCGGGGGCAGGGAGCAGTACGTC.